These 18 T cell receptor beta chains originate from one sample sequenced in a study of blood T cell repertoires in COVID-19. Data came from immunoSEQ multiplex PCR; TCRdb stores just in-frame clones and leaves some out. The sample lists 310,000 or so clones; roughly 90% were seen once. The sequencing sample was made of peripheral blood. These receptors were collected from a woman between 45 and 65 years old with active or convalescent COVID-19.

V is TRBV2 and J is TRBJ2-6, with D perhaps matching TRBD1 (5 bases). Germline CDR1 reads SNHLY; CDR2 reads FYNNEI. V was trimmed by 6 bases and J by 5 bases, leaving 17 bases between them. This CDR3 comprises 16 residues. CDR3 region: CASSESPGIRANVLTF. As DNA, the CDR3 is TGTGCCAGCAGCGAAAGTCCAGGGATTAGGGCCAACGTCCTGACTTTC. Filled out from reference TRBV2 and TRBJ2-6, the complete variable domain reads EPEVTQTPSHQVTQMGQEVILRCVPISNHLYFYWYRQILGQKVEFLVSFYNNEISEKSEIFDDQFSVERPDGSNFTLKIRSTKLEDSAMYFCASSESPGIRANVLTFGAGSRLTVL.

This chain links TRBV7-2 with TRBJ2-4; 7 nucleotides align to TRBD2. CDR1 SGHTA and CDR2 FQGNSA come from the germline V gene. This CDR3 contains 14 residues. Trimming removed 3 bases from V and 3 bases from J; junction bases left unmatched: 2. CDR3 sequence (DNA): TGTGCCAGCAGCTTCGGGGGGAGCAAAAACATTCAGTACTTC. Its protein is CASSFGGSKNIQYF. Looking up the rest from reference TRBV7-2 and TRBJ2-4 gives the full variable domain: GAGVSQSPSNKVTEKGKDVELRCDPISGHTALYWYRQSLGQGLEFLIYFQGNSAPDKSGLPSDRFSAERTGGSVSTLTIQRTQQEDSAVYLCASSFGGSKNIQYFGAGTRLSVL.

As DNA, the CDR3 is TGTGCCAGCCGACAGGGGGCTTTATATAATTCACCCCTCCACTTT. Protein: CASRQGALYNSPLHF. The genes are TRBV28 and TRBJ1-6; the match to TRBD1 covers 10 bases. From germline, CDR1 is MDHEN and CDR2 SYDVKM. The CDR3 extends over 15 amino acids. V lost 8 bases, J lost 4 bases, and 5 bases stayed unmatched. Filled out from reference TRBV28 and TRBJ1-6, the complete variable domain reads DVKVTQSSRYLVKRTGEKVFLECVQDMDHENMFWYRQDPGLGLRLIYFSYDVKMKEKGDIPEGYSVSREKKERFSLILESASTNQTSMYLCASRQGALYNSPLHFGNGTRLTVT.

The rearrangement uses TRBV19 and TRBJ2-1; TRBD1 matches 7 bases. The germline gives CDR1 LNHDA, CDR2 SQIVND (reference sequence). The CDR3 is 13 residues long. Losses at the gene ends were 5 bases for V and 6 bases for J; bases not matched to a gene: 4. The CDR3 here is CASSSGQFNEQFF. Here the CDR3 DNA reads TGTGCCAGTAGTTCGGGACAGTTCAATGAGCAGTTCTTC.

J is TRBJ1-3 and V is TRBV15, with D maybe TRBD1 (5 bases). This CDR3 contains 16 residues. V was shortened by 1 base and J by 4 bases, with 14 bases between the two germline ends. Germline-derived CDR1 and CDR2 are LNHNV and YYDKDF (reference sequence). The CDR3 is CATSRGGGVVGNTIYF. For the CDR3, the DNA is TGTGCCACCAGCAGAGGGGGAGGGGTAGTAGGAAACACCATATATTTT.

Only one count was recorded for this clone. This rearrangement joins TRBV29-1 to TRBJ1-1, with TRBD1 matching over 8 bases. The CDR3 covers 11 residues. The V segment lost 7 bases and the J segment 6 bases; nucleotides outside the gene matches: 4. Per germline, CDR1 SQVTM and CDR2 ANQGSEA. CDR3 bases: TGCAGCGCCCGACAGGGGCCTGAAGCTTTCTTT. Translation gives CSARQGPEAFF.

The chain combines TRBV19 with TRBJ2-7; 12 nucleotides align to TRBD2. This CDR3 is built from 15 residues. J lost 3 bases, V lost 8 bases, and 8 bases had no gene match. Germline assignment: CDR1 LNHDA and CDR2 SQIVND (reference sequence). Written as DNA, the CDR3 is TGTGCCAGTTCCGCGACTAGCGGGAGAATCTACGAGCAGTACTTC. Residues: CASSATSGRIYEQYF.

The chain has TRBV5-5 and TRBJ2-1, with 11 bases identical to TRBD1. The CDR3 totals 20 residues. Germline-derived CDR1 and CDR2 are SGHKS and YYEKEE (reference sequence). V shed 3 bases, J shed 0 bases, and the junction held 14 bases outside the gene matches. CDR3 sequence reads: CASSSPRRDRGFRSYNEQFF. CDR3 bases: TGTGCCAGCAGCTCCCCCCGTCGGGACAGGGGGTTTCGCTCCTACAATGAGCAGTTCTTC. The complete variable domain, with remaining parts taken from reference TRBV5-5 and TRBJ2-1, reads DAGVTQSPTHLIKTRGQQVTLRCSPISGHKSVSWYQQVLGQGPQFIFQYYEKEERGRGNFPDRFSARQFPNYSSELNVNALLLGDSALYLCASSSPRRDRGFRSYNEQFFGPGTRLTVL.

The chain links TRBV5-1 to TRBJ1-1, with D perhaps matching TRBD1 (5 bases). The CDR3 totals 15 residues. Germline CDR1 is SGHRS and CDR2 is YFSETQ. V lost 0 bases to trimming and J lost 3 bases, with 12 bases between them. CDR3 residues: CASSLGYRWDTEAFF. CDR3 nucleotides: TGCGCCAGCAGCTTGGGGTACAGGTGGGACACTGAAGCTTTCTTT.

This clone was detected only once. V is TRBV27 and J is TRBJ2-1; a possible D gene is TRBD2 (5 bases). V lost 3 bases, J lost 3 bases, and 12 bases lay in between. This CDR3 is 15 amino acids long. Germline values: CDR1 MNHEY, CDR2 SMNVEV (reference sequence). The CDR3 sequence: CASSFPGLDYNEQFF. The CDR3 region has the DNA TGTGCCAGCAGTTTCCCGGGGTTAGACTACAATGAGCAGTTCTTC.

The gene calls are TRBV6-5 and TRBJ1-5; TRBD1 matches 7 bases. The CDR3 covers 15 residues. The ends lost 6 bases at V and 0 bases at J; junction bases unmatched: 5. The germline V gene has CDR1 MNHEY and CDR2 SVGAGI. The CDR3: CASRRDSNSNQPQHF. In nucleotides, the CDR3 is TGTGCCAGCAGGAGGGACAGCAATAGCAATCAGCCCCAGCATTTT.

The chain recombines TRBV10-3 with TRBJ2-3, with D tentatively TRBD1 (5 bases). The CDR3 loop spans 15 amino acids. V was cut by 6 bases and J by 3 bases, with 16 bases left in between. Germline assignment: CDR1 ENHRY and CDR2 SYGVKD. The CDR3 here is CAISTGAPSTDTQYF. Written as DNA, the CDR3 is TGTGCCATCAGCACAGGTGCCCCTTCGACAGATACGCAGTATTTT.

The rearrangement joins TRBV3-1 (or the pseudogene TRBV3-2) to TRBJ2-7; TRBD2 matches at 9 bases. The CDR3 totals 15 residues. Germline loops: CDR1 LGHDT, CDR2 YNNKEL (reference sequence). V lost 2 bases to trimming and J lost 1 base; unmatched junction nucleotides: 3. CDR3 loop: CASSQRLAGSYEQYF. The CDR3 coding sequence is TGTGCCAGCAGCCAAAGGCTAGCGGGGTCCTACGAGCAGTACTTC.

The chain joins TRBV6-5 to TRBJ2-5, with TRBD2 matching over 7 bases. V lost 5 bases, J lost 5 bases, and 8 bases stayed unmatched. The CDR3 consists of 14 residues. The germline V gene encodes CDR1 MNHEY and CDR2 SVGAGI. CDR3 region: CASSQGLRGETQYF. The CDR3 DNA reads as TGTGCCAGCAGTCAGGGACTAAGGGGCGAGACCCAGTACTTC.

The V call is TRBV5-1, the J call TRBJ1-1; no firm D call. The length of the CDR3 is 15 residues. The V end lost 0 bases, the J end lost 6 bases, and 15 bases lay between the germline ends. Germline values: CDR1 SGHRS, CDR2 YFSETQ. The CDR3 DNA reads as TGCGCCAGCAGCTTGGAGGCAGGAAAGTTTGCTGAAGCTTTCTTT. As protein: CASSLEAGKFAEAFF.

The V gene is TRBV28, the J gene TRBJ2-3; TRBD1 agrees at 7 bases. Trimming cost V 7 bases and J 0 bases; bases outside gene matches: 4. The CDR3 contains 14 residues. Germline lookup yields CDR1 MDHEN and CDR2 SYDVKM. The CDR3 bases are TGTGCCAGCACCAGGGGGACGAGCACAGATACGCAGTATTTT. This translates into CASTRGTSTDTQYF.

V gene TRBV28 combines with J gene TRBJ2-7; TRBD1 agrees at 12 bases. The length of the CDR3 is 15 residues. J lost 6 bases, V lost 3 bases, and 6 bases had no gene match. Germline V gene lookup returns CDR1 MDHEN and CDR2 SYDVKM. CDR3 in DNA: TGTGCCAGCAGTTTTGCGGGACAGGGGGCGGGCGAGCAGTACTTC. Translating it yields CASSFAGQGAGEQYF.

V is TRBV27 and J is TRBJ2-7; D gene ambiguous. V was trimmed by 4 bases and J by 1 base, leaving 11 bases between them. This CDR3 has 14 amino acids. Germline V lookup: CDR1 MNHEY, CDR2 SMNVEV (reference sequence). The DNA for the CDR3 is TGTGCCAGCAGTTCATCGACGACATCCTACGAGCAGTACTTC. Protein: CASSSSTTSYEQYF.